The source of this TCR beta chain is a study of cytomegalovirus exposure and HLA in healthy donors. Germline CDR1 MNHEY, CDR2 SVGAGI. The germline V and J ends were trimmed by 1 base and 10 bases, with 11 bases remaining between them. CDR3 length equals 13 residues. With 60 Vbeta and 13 Jbeta primers, the PCR was carried out. Profiling relied on immunoSEQ multiplex PCR, and the TCRdb table lists in-frame clones only, not all of them. The sample has around 120,000 clones, around 83% seen once. The chain recombines TRBV6-5 with TRBJ2-1; tentative D call: TRBD1 (6 bases). Sequenced: PBMCs. The sequence came from a girl aged 2 to 10 in good health and CMV-seronegative. The CDR3 region is CASSYYVGGEQFF. In nucleotides, the CDR3 is TGTGCCAGCAGTTACTACGTAGGGGGAGAGCAGTTCTTC.